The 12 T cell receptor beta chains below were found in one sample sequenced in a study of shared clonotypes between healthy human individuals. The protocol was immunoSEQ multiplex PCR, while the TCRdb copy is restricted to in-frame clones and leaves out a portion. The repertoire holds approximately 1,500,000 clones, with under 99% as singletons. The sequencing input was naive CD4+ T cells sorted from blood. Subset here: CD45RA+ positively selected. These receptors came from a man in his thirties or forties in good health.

The CDR3 sequence is CASSDRTSPNEQFF. The CDR3 DNA is TGTGCCAGCAGTGATAGGACTAGCCCCAATGAGCAGTTCTTC. V is TRBV28 and J is TRBJ2-1, with TRBD2 identical over 8 bases. Germline V gene sequence: CDR1 MDHEN, CDR2 SYDVKM. The V segment lost 5 bases and the J segment 6 bases; nucleotides outside the gene matches: 6. The CDR3 consists of 14 residues.

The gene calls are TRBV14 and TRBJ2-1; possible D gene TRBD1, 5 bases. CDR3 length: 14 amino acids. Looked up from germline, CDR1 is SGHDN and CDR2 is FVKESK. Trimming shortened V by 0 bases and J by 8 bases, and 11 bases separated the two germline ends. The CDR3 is CASSQEAGFDEQFF. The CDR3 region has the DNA TGTGCCAGCAGCCAAGAGGCAGGGTTCGATGAGCAGTTCTTC. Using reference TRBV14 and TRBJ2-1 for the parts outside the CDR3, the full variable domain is EAGVTQFPSHSVIEKGQTVTLRCDPISGHDNLYWYRRVMGKEIKFLLHFVKESKQDESGMPNNRFLAERTGGTYSTLKVQPAELEDSGVYFCASSQEAGFDEQFFGPGTRLTVL.

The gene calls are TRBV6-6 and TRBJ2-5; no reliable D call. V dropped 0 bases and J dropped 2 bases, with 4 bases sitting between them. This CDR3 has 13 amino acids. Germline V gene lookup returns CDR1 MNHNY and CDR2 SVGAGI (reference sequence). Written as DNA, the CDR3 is TGTGCCAGCAGTTACTCGAGACAAGAGACCCAGTACTTC. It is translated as CASSYSRQETQYF.

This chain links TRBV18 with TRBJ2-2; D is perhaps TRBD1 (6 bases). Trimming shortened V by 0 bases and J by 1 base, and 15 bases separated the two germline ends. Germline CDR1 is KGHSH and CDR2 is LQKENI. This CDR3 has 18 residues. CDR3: CASSPPIWGQKNTGELFF. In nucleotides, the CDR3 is TGTGCCAGCTCACCACCGATCTGGGGGCAGAAGAACACCGGGGAGCTGTTTTTT.

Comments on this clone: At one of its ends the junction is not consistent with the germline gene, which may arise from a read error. CDR3 sequence (DNA): TGTGCCAGCAGCTTGAGGGACAGGGGGCTCTTC. It codes for CASSLRDRGLF. The rearrangement joins TRBV5-8 to TRBJ2-1, with 12 bases identical to TRBD1. Germline CDR1 SGHTS, CDR2 YDEGEE. The length of the CDR3 is 11 residues.

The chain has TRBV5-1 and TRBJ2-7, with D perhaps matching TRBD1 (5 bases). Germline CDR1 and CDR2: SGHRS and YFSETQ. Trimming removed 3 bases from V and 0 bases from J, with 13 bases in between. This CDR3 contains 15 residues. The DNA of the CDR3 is TGCGCCAGCAGCTCCAGGGCGACGCACTCCTACGAGCAGTACTTC. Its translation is CASSSRATHSYEQYF.

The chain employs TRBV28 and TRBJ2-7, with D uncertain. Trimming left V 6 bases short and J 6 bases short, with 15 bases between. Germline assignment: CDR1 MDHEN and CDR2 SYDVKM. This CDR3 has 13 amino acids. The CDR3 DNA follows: TGTGCCAGCAGCAAAGACTCCATCTCCGAGCAGTACTTC. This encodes CASSKDSISEQYF.

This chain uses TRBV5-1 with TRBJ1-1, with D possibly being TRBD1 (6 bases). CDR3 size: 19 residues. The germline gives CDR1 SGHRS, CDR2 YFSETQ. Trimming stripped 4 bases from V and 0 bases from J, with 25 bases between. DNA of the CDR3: TGCGCCAGCAGCGAATTCCCCATGGGGGCAGGTAGCTTGAACACTGAAGCTTTCTTT. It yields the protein CASSEFPMGAGSLNTEAFF.

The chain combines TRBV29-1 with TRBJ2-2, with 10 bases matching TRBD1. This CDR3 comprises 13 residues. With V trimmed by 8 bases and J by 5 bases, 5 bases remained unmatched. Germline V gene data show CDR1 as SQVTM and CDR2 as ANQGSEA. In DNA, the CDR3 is TGCAGCTCCTGGACAGGGGGGACCGGGGAGCTGTTTTTT. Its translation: CSSWTGGTGELFF.

As DNA, the CDR3 is TGCGCCAGCAGCTACCGGGACAGGGAAAGAGACGAGCAGTACTTC. Residues: CASSYRDRERDEQYF. The V call is TRBV5-1, the J call TRBJ2-7; 9 positions agree with TRBD1. The germline V gene encodes CDR1 SGHRS and CDR2 YFSETQ. The CDR3 consists of 15 residues. V dropped 3 bases and J dropped 5; count of bases not matched to a gene: 9.

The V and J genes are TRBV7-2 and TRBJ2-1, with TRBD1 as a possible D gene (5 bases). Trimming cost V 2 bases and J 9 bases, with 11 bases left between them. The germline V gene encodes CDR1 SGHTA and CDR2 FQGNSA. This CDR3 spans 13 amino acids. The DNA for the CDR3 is TGTGCCAGCAGCTTACCCCAGGGCGGTGAGCAGTTCTTC. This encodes CASSLPQGGEQFF.

The CDR3 DNA reads TGTGCCAGCAGCCCACTAGACGTTGGGGCCAACGTCCTGACTTTC. Amino acids: CASSPLDVGANVLTF. The chain combines TRBV9 with TRBJ2-6, with D tentatively TRBD2 (5 bases). V dropped 4 bases and J dropped 3 bases, with 11 bases sitting between them. Germline CDR1 reads SGDLS; CDR2 reads YYNGEE. The CDR3 consists of 15 residues.